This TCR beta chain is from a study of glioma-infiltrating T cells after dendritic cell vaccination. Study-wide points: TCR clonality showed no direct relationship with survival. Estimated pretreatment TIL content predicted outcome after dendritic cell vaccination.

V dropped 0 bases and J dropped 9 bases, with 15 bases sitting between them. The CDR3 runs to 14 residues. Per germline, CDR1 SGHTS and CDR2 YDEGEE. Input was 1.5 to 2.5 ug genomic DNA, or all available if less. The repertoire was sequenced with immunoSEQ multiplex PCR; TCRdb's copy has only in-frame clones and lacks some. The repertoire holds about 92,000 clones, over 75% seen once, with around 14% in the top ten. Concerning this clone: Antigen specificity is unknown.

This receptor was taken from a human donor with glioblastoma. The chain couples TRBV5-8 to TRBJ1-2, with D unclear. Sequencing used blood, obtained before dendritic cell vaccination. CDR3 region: CASSLGTESASYTF. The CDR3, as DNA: TGTGCCAGCAGCTTGGGAACCGAGTCCGCAAGCTACACCTTC.